This T cell receptor beta chain was obtained from a study of T cell changes during pregnancy in multiple sclerosis. The protocol was immunoSEQ multiplex PCR, while the TCRdb copy is restricted to in-frame clones and leaves out a portion. The sample lists tens of thousands of clones, more than 85% occurring once. Concerning this clone: In the same sample, other DNA sequences code for this CDR3.

The trim removed 2 bases at V and 4 bases at J, leaving 3 bases unmatched. Germline values: CDR1 MNHEY, CDR2 SVGAGI. This CDR3 has 14 amino acids. The receptor was derived from a female donor with multiple sclerosis, enrolled in a pregnancy study. This chain uses TRBV6-5 with TRBJ1-2, with 8 bases that match TRBD1. The sequences come from CD4+ T cells from peripheral blood mononuclear cells, collected after pregnancy. CDR3 nucleotides: TGTGCCAGCAGTTACAGGGACAGGTTCTATGGCTACACCTTC. Amino acids: CASSYRDRFYGYTF.